The sequence of this T cell receptor beta chain was determined in a study of cytomegalovirus exposure and HLA in healthy donors (dated by TCRdb to about 2017). Study-wide context: A later analysis indicated that the 90 to 150 validation repertoires were generated on the platform also employed for the 650 to 850 repertoires of the first cohort. The study was designed to test whether signatures of past pathogen exposure could be identified by cataloging public T cell receptors. The study combined high-throughput TCR immunosequencing, statistical association of individual TCRs with disease status, and machine learning to predict cytomegalovirus infection status. In addition to the first cohort of several hundred subjects, a separate validation cohort of 130 or so different subjects was used. Broader findings and caveats from the paper: Most TCR sequences were observed very rarely across donors, whereas some public TCRs were present in many individuals. Subsequent analysis determined that TCRs grouped into clusters in the first cohort also showed a tendency toward co-occurrence across the 120 validation repertoires, and 85% to 95% of cluster scores exceeded 0. In both the original and validation cohorts, the classifier was reported to diagnose cytomegalovirus status with high specificity and sensitivity. In vitro tests confirmed that a few of the cytomegalovirus-associated TCR beta chains recognize cytomegalovirus antigens. The authors suggested that the approach could potentially be extended to other disease states and immunological phenotypes. The study listed 150 to 200 TCR beta chains as associated with cytomegalovirus. The validation cohort had no HLA typing available for a later analysis, so co-occurrence within that cohort was assessed over all 130 or so repertoires.

The junction carries 7 bases between V and J, which are trimmed by 0 bases and 7 bases respectively. CDR1 and CDR2, looked up from the germline V gene (reference sequence), are PRHDT and FYEKMQ. From the cysteine up to the phenylalanine, the CDR3 has a length of 12 residues. Only the CDR3 region is kept as DNA, spanning 36 bases read in frame from base 1. About this clone: Its antigen remains unidentified. The input lacks base qualities; no much larger clone sits a single base away.

Library creation used the immunoSEQ multiplex PCR assay. The paper's data handling went like this. A statistical classification framework was developed to diagnose cytomegalovirus status using the catalog of TCR beta chain sequences. Held by TCRdb, this immuneACCESS table contains in-frame sequences only and omits some clones. Under half of the omission traces to an unresolved V gene where checked; the cause of the rest is unknown. Clone size and V and J calls were adopted from that table, with D and trimming inferred from the DNA. This sample is represented by 150,000 to 200,000 clones; approximately 86% of them were singletons. 2% to 3% of the sample goes to the ten largest clones. Donors formed part of the validation cohort, which comprised fewer than 150 subjects and was distinct from the first cohort of under 850 subjects.

The chain is assembled from TRBV13 and TRBJ2-7; no D segment can be confidently identified. Sequenced material: PBMCs. The receptor's source is a man between 18 and 29 years old in good health and CMV-seropositive. CDR3 region: CASSLGRTEQYF. The nucleotide sequence is TGTGCCAGCAGCTTAGGCCGTACTGAGCAGTACTTC.